The text below deals with one T cell receptor beta chain. Its antigen is not known. The sample is drawn from a study of T cell responses to AZD1222 COVID-19 vaccine. The V gene's germline CDR1 is MNHEY and CDR2 SVGAGI. Trimming cost V 2 bases and J 5 bases, with 12 bases left between them. CDR3 length: 14 amino acids. Overall study findings and caveats: Among the donors, most were white British and more were female, and clonal diversity was possibly underestimated.

Data came from immunoSEQ multiplex PCR; TCRdb stores just in-frame clones and leaves some out. This table has about 170,000 clones, approximately 93% appearing once. This TCR came from an adult in good health. Source: peripheral blood, taken on day 0 of AZD1222 vaccination. The chain joins TRBV6-5 to TRBJ1-2; D may be TRBD1 (6 bases). The CDR3, as DNA: TGTGCCAGCAGTTACGGGGAGGGGGGTTATGGCTACACCTTC. Translated: CASSYGEGGYGYTF.